The entry below describes one TCR beta chain. This CDR3 comprises 15 residues. V lost 7 bases and J 5 bases, leaving 20 bases between the germline ends. The germline V gene has CDR1 SEHNR and CDR2 FQNEAQ (reference sequence). The data were obtained in a study of shared clonotypes between healthy human individuals. Sequencing was performed with immunoSEQ multiplex PCR; in TCRdb, only in-frame clones are kept and a portion is missing. The sample contains roughly 450,000 clones, approximately 79% of which appear only once. The receptor comes from a woman aged 40 to 50 in good health. Some clones in this sample may be carry-over from other donors' samples. This rearrangement joins TRBV7-9 to TRBJ2-5, with D perhaps TRBD2 (6 bases). Material: PBMCs. The CDR3 is CASTPFGLPGETQYF. DNA for the CDR3: TGTGCCAGCACCCCATTCGGACTACCCGGGGAGACCCAGTACTTC.